The rows below give T cell receptor beta chains drawn from one sample of a study of blood T cells in healthy people across ages. TCRdb redid the calling of the 5' RACE reads with MiXCR, one entry per CDR3 protein. This table holds approximately 580,000 distinct CDR3 sequences, less than 25% found once. These data also featured in a second study, about T cells of mothers and their children.

Sequencing was done on a sample of blood. The receptors here all came from a boy aged 10-17 years in good health. Each CDR3 is given with its conserved first and last residue. A D gene is named only where the DNA matches it firmly. Clone size, where shown, is once, few, many, or a class for clones that have expanded.

j_call | d_call | clone_size | v_call | cdr3_length | cdr3_nt | cdr3_aa
TRBJ1-3 | NA | NA | TRBV7-2 | 17 | TGTGCCAGCAGCACATTATCCCCAGGCAGCTCTGGAAACACCATATATTTT | CASSTLSPGSSGNTIYF
TRBJ2-3 | NA | NA | TRBV12-3/TRBV12-4 | 14 | TGTGCCATCACTACGACAGGTGGGACAGATACGCAGTATTTT | CAITTTGGTDTQYF
TRBJ2-1 | NA | NA | TRBV24-1 | 14 | TGTGCCACCAGTGATTTCCCCCTCATCCATGAGCAGTTCTTC | CATSDFPLIHEQFF
TRBJ1-2 | NA | few | TRBV29-1 | 14 | TGCAGCGTTGAAGAGACAGCCTTGGTCTATGGCTACACCTTC | CSVEETALVYGYTF
TRBJ2-1 | TRBD1 | NA | TRBV19 | 15 | TGTGCCAGTAGCCATGGGACAGGAAGACACAATGAGCAGTTCTTC | CASSHGTGRHNEQFF
TRBJ2-7 | NA | NA | TRBV20-1 | 14 | TGCAGTGCTGAACCCGGGACAACATCCTACGAGCAGTACTTC | CSAEPGTTSYEQYF
TRBJ1-5 | NA | NA | TRBV4-1 | 15 | TGCGCCAGCAAGGGACAAGTCTATAGCAATCAGCCCCAGCATTTT | CASKGQVYSNQPQHF
TRBJ2-7 | NA | NA | TRBV6-1 | 15 | TGTGCCAGCAGGCAGGCGTTCGGAGGGAATTACGAGCAGTACTTC | CASRQAFGGNYEQYF
TRBJ2-1 | NA | few | TRBV6-5 | 15 | TGTGCCAGCAGTTACTCGACTAAACCCTACAATGAGCAGTTCTTC | CASSYSTKPYNEQFF
TRBJ1-4 | TRBD1 | few | TRBV7-4 | 15 | TGTGCCAGCAGCTTAGAGACAGGGGCGTATGAAAACCTGTTTTTT | CASSLETGAYENLFF
TRBJ2-3 | TRBD2 | NA | TRBV7-2 | 16 | TGTGCCAGCAGCTTTAGAGCGGGAGTACGTATAGATACGCAGTATTTT | CASSFRAGVRIDTQYF
TRBJ1-2 | NA | NA | TRBV4-3 | 14 | TGCGCCAGCAGCCAAGATGGACCAAACTATGGCTACACCTTC | CASSQDGPNYGYTF
TRBJ2-5 | TRBD1 | NA | TRBV29-1 | 15 | TGCAGCGTTGATAAGGACAGGGTGTACCAAGAGACCCAGTACTTC | CSVDKDRVYQETQYF
TRBJ1-4 | NA | few | TRBV6-5 | 17 | TGTGCCAGCAGTTACTCCGGCAGGGCCGCAACTAATGAAAGACTGTTTTTT | CASSYSGRAATNERLFF
TRBJ2-7 | TRBD2 | few | TRBV9 | 16 | TGTGCCAGCAGCGGAGGCCCGGGGGGGGCATCCTACGAGCAGTACTTC | CASSGGPGGASYEQYF
TRBJ1-4 | NA | NA | TRBV15 | 15 | TGTGCCACCAGCAGAGATCAGGGTATACGGGAAAAACTGTTTTTT | CATSRDQGIREKLFF
TRBJ1-4 | TRBD1 | NA | TRBV13 | 14 | TGTGCCAGCAGCTCACAGGGGGCAGATGAAAAACTGTTTTTT | CASSSQGADEKLFF
TRBJ1-3 | NA | NA | TRBV7-2 | 15 | TGTGCCAGCAGCGCTACAGCTCGCTCTGGAAACACCACATATTTT | CASSATARSGNTTYF
TRBJ2-7 | NA | few | TRBV20-1 | 16 | TGCAGTGCTAGGCCGAGATATGGCAGTAGGACCTACGAGCAGTACTTC | CSARPRYGSRTYEQYF
TRBJ1-4 | NA | NA | TRBV6-5 | 18 | TGTGCCAGCAGTTACTCGATTCCCCAAAGGGTTCCTAATGAAAAACTGTTTTTT | CASSYSIPQRVPNEKLFF
TRBJ1-2 | NA | few | TRBV6-1 | 13 | TGTGCCAGCTTGATACCTTTAGCGGGCGGCTACACCTTC | CASLIPLAGGYTF
TRBJ2-7 | NA | once | TRBV7-2 | 14 | TGTGCCAGCAGCTTAGCCATGGAGGCCTACGAGCAGTACTTC | CASSLAMEAYEQYF
TRBJ2-4 | NA | NA | TRBV7-2 | 16 | TGTGCCAGCAGCTCATCACCGGGCCTAGGGTTTAACATTCAGTACTTC | CASSSSPGLGFNIQYF
TRBJ2-3 | NA | few | TRBV28 | 16 | TGTGCCAGCAGTGAGGGGACCCTAAGCAGCACAGATACGCAGTATTTT | CASSEGTLSSTDTQYF
TRBJ2-3 | NA | NA | TRBV6-1 | 14 | TGTGCCAGCAGGGACCGGACTAGCACAGATACGCAGTATTTT | CASRDRTSTDTQYF
TRBJ2-1 | NA | NA | TRBV7-6 | 17 | TGTGCCAGCAGCTTAGGGTCTTGGGCGAGGGGGGAGAATGAGCAGTTCTTC | CASSLGSWARGENEQFF
TRBJ2-7 | NA | many | TRBV4-1 | 15 | TGCGCCAGCAGCCAGTTGGAGGGGGTCGGCTACGAGCAGTACTTC | CASSQLEGVGYEQYF
TRBJ2-7 | TRBD1 | NA | TRBV20-1 | 15 | TGCAGTGCTAGTGTTTGGGACAGGGAGGACTACGAGCAGTACTTC | CSASVWDREDYEQYF
TRBJ2-7 | NA | NA | TRBV7-2 | 15 | TGTGCCAGCAGCTTAAGTCCCCAGAGCTCCTACGAGCAGTACTTC | CASSLSPQSSYEQYF
TRBJ2-7 | TRBD1 | many | TRBV29-1 | 12 | TGCAGCGTTGCACAGGGGCCCAACGAGCAGTACTTC | CSVAQGPNEQYF
TRBJ2-5 | NA | few | TRBV20-1 | 14 | TGCAGTGCCCCACCGAGGACAGCCCAAGAGACCCAGTACTTC | CSAPPRTAQETQYF
TRBJ2-1 | NA | many | TRBV29-1 | 13 | TGCAGCGTTGAATTGGGAGGTGAGGATGAGCAGTTCTTC | CSVELGGEDEQFF
TRBJ2-7 | TRBD1 | NA | TRBV6-6 | 16 | TGTGCCAGCAGTACAGACAGGGAGCTCAGCTCCTACGAGCAGTACTTC | CASSTDRELSSYEQYF
TRBJ2-6 | TRBD2 | NA | TRBV11-2 | 19 | TGTGCCAGCAGCTTATATCTGCGGGACTACACCTCTGGGGCCAACGTCCTGACTTTC | CASSLYLRDYTSGANVLTF
TRBJ1-3 | NA | once | TRBV21-1 | 18 | TGTGCCAGCAGCAAAGCATTTGACCCGGTCCCACACGGAAACACCATATATTTT | CASSKAFDPVPHGNTIYF
TRBJ1-1 | NA | few | TRBV10-3 | 13 | TGTGCCATCAGTGAGGGGGTTAACACTGAAGCTTTCTTT | CAISEGVNTEAFF
TRBJ1-4 | NA | NA | TRBV5-1 | 19 | NA | CASSLTGPSVSESREKLFF
TRBJ2-7 | TRBD1 | few | TRBV3-1 | 14 | TGTGCCAGCAGCCCCGTGACAGGGCTCAACGAGCAGTACTTC | CASSPVTGLNEQYF
TRBJ1-5 | NA | few | TRBV7-3 | 18 | TGTGCCAGCTTACGGCGGGCAGGCGTGACTGATAGCAATCAGCCCCAGCATTTT | CASLRRAGVTDSNQPQHF
TRBJ2-2 | NA | NA | TRBV7-9 | 14 | TGTGCCAGCAGCTTAGTGTTGAACACCGGGGAGCTGTTTTTT | CASSLVLNTGELFF
TRBJ2-7 | NA | NA | TRBV20-1 | 20 | TGCAGTGCTAGAGACAATATCACACCCACGACCGAGAAAAGCTCCTACGAGCAGTACTTC | CSARDNITPTTEKSSYEQYF
TRBJ2-3 | TRBD2 | NA | TRBV3-1 | 12 | TGTGCCAGCAGCCTTGGCGGGAGTACGCAGTATTTT | CASSLGGSTQYF
TRBJ2-1 | TRBD1 | NA | TRBV7-9 | 16 | TGTGCCAGCAGCATTACCGGGACAGTTGAGTACAATGAGCAGTTCTTC | CASSITGTVEYNEQFF
TRBJ2-5 | NA | NA | TRBV12-3/TRBV12-4 | 13 | TGTGCCAGCAGTTTTGGGGTGGAAGAGACCCAGTACTTC | CASSFGVEETQYF
TRBJ1-1 | NA | NA | TRBV3-1 | 15 | TGTGCCAGCAGCCAGGGACTTAGCGATGGCACTGAAGCTTTCTTT | CASSQGLSDGTEAFF
TRBJ1-1 | TRBD1 | NA | TRBV5-5 | 16 | TGTGCCAGCAGCTTGGGGGGGACAGGGGTTCGCACTGAAGCTTTCTTT | CASSLGGTGVRTEAFF
TRBJ1-6 | TRBD1 | NA | TRBV5-1 | 15 | TGCGCCAGCAGCTTGGACAGGGGGATGAATCCACCCCTCCACTTT | CASSLDRGMNPPLHF
TRBJ2-5 | TRBD2 | NA | TRBV7-8 | 17 | TGTGCCAGCAGCTTCACTAACGGGTGGCGGGGGCAAGAGACCCAGTACTTC | CASSFTNGWRGQETQYF
TRBJ1-4 | NA | NA | TRBV7-9 | 15 | TGTGCCAGCAGCTTACGGCGGGGGGCTAATGAAAAACTGTTTTTT | CASSLRRGANEKLFF
TRBJ2-7 | NA | few | TRBV25-1 | 13 | TGTGCCAGCAGTGAACAGGGATCCTACGAGCAGTACTTC | CASSEQGSYEQYF
TRBJ2-7 | NA | NA | TRBV28 | 17 | TGTGCCAGCAGTTTAAGGAGCTGGGGGCGGGTGCCCTGCGAGCAGTACTTC | CASSLRSWGRVPCEQYF
TRBJ2-7 | NA | NA | TRBV6-2/TRBV6-3 | 12 | TGTGCCAGCACCCGGTCTTCCTACGAGCAGTACTTC | CASTRSSYEQYF
TRBJ1-2 | NA | NA | TRBV11-2 | 16 | TGTGCCAGCAGCCCGTGGGGGGACGGACTGACCTATGGCTACACCTTC | CASSPWGDGLTYGYTF
TRBJ2-1 | TRBD2 | few | TRBV6-2/TRBV6-3 | 17 | TGTGCCAGCAGTTACTGGTCCCTAGCGGGAGGGCCGGGTGAGCAGTTCTTC | CASSYWSLAGGPGEQFF
TRBJ2-7 | NA | many | TRBV7-9 | 14 | TGTGCCAGCAAACCCCCTCGGGGGTGGGACGAGCAGTACTTC | CASKPPRGWDEQYF
TRBJ1-1 | TRBD1 | NA | TRBV4-3 | 16 | TGCGCCAGCAGCCAAGTGGGGACAGGATGGAACACTGAAGCTTTCTTT | CASSQVGTGWNTEAFF
TRBJ1-2 | TRBD1 | NA | TRBV7-9 | 14 | TGTGCCAGCAGCTTTAGGGGGCTTGACTATGGCTACACCTTC | CASSFRGLDYGYTF
TRBJ2-6 | NA | few | TRBV20-1 | 17 | TGCAGTGCTAGAGACCGAGGAGGGTATCTGGGGGCCAACGTCCTGACTTTC | CSARDRGGYLGANVLTF
TRBJ1-1 | NA | NA | TRBV5-1 | 13 | TGCGCCAGCAGCTTGACCCCGGGGACTGAAGCTTTCTTT | CASSLTPGTEAFF
TRBJ2-2 | NA | few | TRBV28 | 18 | TGTGCCAGCAGTTGGATAACAGGGCAACGACCCAACACCGGGGAGCTGTTTTTT | CASSWITGQRPNTGELFF